A single sample is the source of the 5 T cell receptor beta chains below, sequenced in a study of blood T cell repertoires in COVID-19 (dated by TCRdb to the early 2020s). Libraries were prepared through the immunoSEQ multiplex PCR assay. TCRdb took this table from immuneACCESS and kept in-frame rearrangements with V and J called. Such tables lack part of the clones; where checked against another copy, unresolved V genes explain under half of the gap, and the rest is unexplained. The sample table shows about 81,000 clones, and approximately 86% are seen once. The biggest ten clones account for approximately 5% of the sample. The sequenced sample consisted of peripheral blood. Receptors originate from a woman aged 80 or over with acute or convalescent COVID-19.

CDR3 sequence (DNA): TGCGCCAGCGGCGACGCACAGGGAGCGAGCTACACCTTC. It translates to CASGDAQGASYTF. The V gene is TRBV5-1, the J gene TRBJ1-2; the D gene is possibly TRBD1 (6 bases). V lost 7 bases to trimming and J lost 9 bases, with 19 bases between them. Looked up from germline, CDR1 is SGHRS and CDR2 is YFSETQ. The CDR3 is 13 amino acids.

This clone was observed a single time. The CDR3 loop reads CASRRGLAGVETQYF. CDR3 DNA: TGTGCCAGTAGACGAGGACTAGCGGGAGTAGAGACCCAGTACTTC. The chain joins TRBV19 to TRBJ2-5; TRBD2 matches 13 bases. Germline V gene lookup returns CDR1 LNHDA and CDR2 SQIVND (reference sequence). J lost 4 bases, V lost 6 bases, and 5 bases had no gene match. There are 15 residues in the CDR3.

V usage is TRBV30 and J usage is TRBJ2-2; a possible D gene is TRBD1 (6 bases). CDR3 size: 14 residues. Trimming removed 4 bases from V and 6 bases from J, with 15 bases in between. Per germline, CDR1 GTSNPN and CDR2 SVGIG (reference sequence). This CDR3 reads CAWTTGIYAGELFF. DNA for the CDR3: TGTGCCTGGACTACAGGGATATACGCCGGGGAGCTGTTTTTT.

This chain joins TRBV29-1 and TRBJ1-2; 7 bases align to TRBD1. Germline CDR1 reads SQVTM; CDR2 reads ANQGSEA. V lost 8 bases to trimming and J lost 4 bases; unmatched junction nucleotides: 7. There are 12 residues in the CDR3. CDR3: CSMTGPGYGYTF. CDR3 sequence (DNA): TGCAGCATGACAGGGCCCGGCTATGGCTACACCTTC. Supplemented by reference TRBV29-1 and TRBJ1-2, the full variable domain reads SAVISQKPSRDICQRGTSLTIQCQVDSQVTMMFWYRQQPGQSLTLIATANQGSEATYESGFVIDKFPISRPNLTFSTLTVSNMSPEDSSIYLCSMTGPGYGYTFGSGTRLTVV.

The V gene is TRBV14, the J gene TRBJ1-2; D is perhaps TRBD1 (5 bases). CDR1 and CDR2 from the germline V gene are SGHDN and FVKESK. Trimming left V 4 bases short and J 3 bases short, with 15 bases between. CDR3 length: 15 residues. In nucleotides, the CDR3 is TGTGCCAGCAGCCCTCGTGCAGGGTGGGACTATGGCTACACCTTC. It encodes CASSPRAGWDYGYTF.